The 11 T cell receptor beta chains given below trace back to one sample, sequenced in a study of blood T cell repertoires in COVID-19. The method was immunoSEQ multiplex PCR; TCRdb's version includes in-frame clones alone and lacks a portion of them. The sample records 200,000 to 300,000 clones, 91% being singletons. What was sequenced was peripheral blood. The source is a young adult with COVID-19, enrolled during active disease.

The V and J genes are TRBV11-2 and TRBJ1-1, with TRBD1 as a possible D gene (5 bases). This CDR3 has 14 residues. Trimming stripped 3 bases from V and 0 bases from J, with 8 bases between. Germline V gene sequence: CDR1 SGHAT, CDR2 FQNNGV. DNA for the CDR3: TGTGCCAGCAGCTTTACAGGAATGAACACTGAAGCTTTCTTT. Its translation: CASSFTGMNTEAFF.

The chain has TRBV11-2 and TRBJ2-2; 7 bases align to TRBD2. The CDR3 runs to 18 residues. Germline V lookup: CDR1 SGHAT, CDR2 FQNNGV. With V trimmed by 0 bases and J by 6 bases, 13 bases remained unmatched. The CDR3 sequence: CASSLDLSPGLGSGELFF. In DNA, the CDR3 is TGTGCCAGCAGCTTAGACCTTTCCCCCGGACTAGGGTCCGGGGAGCTGTTTTTT.

This clone appeared once. The chain recombines TRBV2 with TRBJ1-4, with 9 bases fitting TRBD1. Trimming at V came to 8 bases and at J to 3 bases, leaving 4 bases not matched to a gene. The CDR3 is made up of 14 amino acids. Germline-derived CDR1 and CDR2 are SNHLY and FYNNEI. The CDR3 sequence: CASGTGMANEKLFF. In DNA form, the CDR3 reads TGTGCCAGCGGGACAGGGATGGCTAATGAAAAACTGTTTTTT.

The genes are TRBV5-1 and TRBJ2-7, with D perhaps TRBD1 (5 bases). The CDR3 has 14 amino acids. Trimming stripped 7 bases from V and 2 bases from J, with 16 bases between. CDR1 and CDR2 from the germline V gene are SGHRS and YFSETQ. The CDR3 region is CASGDSDTPYEQYF. Here the CDR3 DNA reads TGCGCCAGCGGCGACAGTGACACCCCCTACGAGCAGTACTTC.

In this sample, this clone turned up once. This sequence joins TRBV21-1 and TRBJ2-3; the table names TRBD1, a call not compared with the DNA. TRBV21-1 is a pseudogene. The CDR3 covers 14 residues. The DNA of the CDR3 is TGTGCCAGCAGCTGGGACACCTCAACATATGGGCAGTATTTT. The encoded protein is CASSWDTSTYGQYF.

The chain is built from TRBV2 and TRBJ2-7; a possible D gene is TRBD1 (6 bases). The CDR3 length is 15 residues. Trimming removed 4 bases from V and 5 bases from J, with 18 bases in between. Germline loops: CDR1 SNHLY, CDR2 FYNNEI. The CDR3 region has the DNA TGTGCCAGCAGTGGGGGGCCGGACAGTCCCAACGAGCAGTACTTC. Translation gives CASSGGPDSPNEQYF.

The V gene is TRBV5-6, the J gene TRBJ2-7, with D hard to call. The CDR3 sequence is 13 residues long. Germline-derived CDR1 and CDR2 are SGHDT and YYEEEE. Trimming cost V 2 bases and J 9 bases, with 15 bases left between them. CDR3 nucleotides: TGTGCCAGCAGCTTTGGCTTTGGGCCAGGGCAGTACTTC. Translation gives CASSFGFGPGQYF.

The chain joins TRBV19 to TRBJ1-2, with TRBD1 matching over 10 bases. The CDR3 loop spans 15 amino acids. The V segment lost 3 bases and the J segment 6 bases; nucleotides outside the gene matches: 7. The germline V gene encodes CDR1 LNHDA and CDR2 SQIVND (reference sequence). CDR3 DNA sequence: TGTGCCAGTAGTATTCCCCACGGACAGGGGGATGGCTACACCTTC. This sequence encodes CASSIPHGQGDGYTF. The full variable domain, with the rest looked up from reference TRBV19 and TRBJ1-2, is DGGITQSPKYLFRKEGQNVTLSCEQNLNHDAMYWYRQDPGQGLRLIYYSQIVNDFQKGDIAEGYSVSREKKESFPLTVTSAQKNPTAFYLCASSIPHGQGDGYTFGSGTRLTVV.

The V and J genes are TRBV4-2 and TRBJ1-5; TRBD1 is a possible D gene (6 bases). V was pared by 1 base and J by 5 bases, with 12 bases between. CDR3 length equals 15 residues. Germline V gives CDR1 LGHNA, CDR2 YNFKEQ. CDR3 coding DNA: TGTGCCAGCAGCCAAGGAGGACAGCAGCATCAGCCCCAGCATTTT. Protein sequence: CASSQGGQQHQPQHF.

V usage is TRBV7-9 and J usage is TRBJ1-1, with D possibly being TRBD1 (6 bases). The germline gives CDR1 SEHNR, CDR2 FQNEAQ (reference sequence). Trimming took off 5 bases at V and 6 bases at J, with 10 bases between the two ends. The CDR3 extends over 12 amino acids. The CDR3 nucleotides read TGTGCCAGCAGCCTCAGGGGCGCTGAAGCTTTCTTT. Translation: CASSLRGAEAFF.

This chain connects TRBV9 to TRBJ1-1; TRBD1 might be the D (6 bases). The germline gives CDR1 SGDLS, CDR2 YYNGEE. The CDR3 has 15 residues. V was clipped by 4 bases and J by 1 base, with 14 bases between them. The CDR3 sequence is CASSLPTGENTEAFF. The CDR3 DNA sequence: TGTGCCAGCAGCCTACCGACAGGAGAGAACACTGAAGCTTTCTTT.